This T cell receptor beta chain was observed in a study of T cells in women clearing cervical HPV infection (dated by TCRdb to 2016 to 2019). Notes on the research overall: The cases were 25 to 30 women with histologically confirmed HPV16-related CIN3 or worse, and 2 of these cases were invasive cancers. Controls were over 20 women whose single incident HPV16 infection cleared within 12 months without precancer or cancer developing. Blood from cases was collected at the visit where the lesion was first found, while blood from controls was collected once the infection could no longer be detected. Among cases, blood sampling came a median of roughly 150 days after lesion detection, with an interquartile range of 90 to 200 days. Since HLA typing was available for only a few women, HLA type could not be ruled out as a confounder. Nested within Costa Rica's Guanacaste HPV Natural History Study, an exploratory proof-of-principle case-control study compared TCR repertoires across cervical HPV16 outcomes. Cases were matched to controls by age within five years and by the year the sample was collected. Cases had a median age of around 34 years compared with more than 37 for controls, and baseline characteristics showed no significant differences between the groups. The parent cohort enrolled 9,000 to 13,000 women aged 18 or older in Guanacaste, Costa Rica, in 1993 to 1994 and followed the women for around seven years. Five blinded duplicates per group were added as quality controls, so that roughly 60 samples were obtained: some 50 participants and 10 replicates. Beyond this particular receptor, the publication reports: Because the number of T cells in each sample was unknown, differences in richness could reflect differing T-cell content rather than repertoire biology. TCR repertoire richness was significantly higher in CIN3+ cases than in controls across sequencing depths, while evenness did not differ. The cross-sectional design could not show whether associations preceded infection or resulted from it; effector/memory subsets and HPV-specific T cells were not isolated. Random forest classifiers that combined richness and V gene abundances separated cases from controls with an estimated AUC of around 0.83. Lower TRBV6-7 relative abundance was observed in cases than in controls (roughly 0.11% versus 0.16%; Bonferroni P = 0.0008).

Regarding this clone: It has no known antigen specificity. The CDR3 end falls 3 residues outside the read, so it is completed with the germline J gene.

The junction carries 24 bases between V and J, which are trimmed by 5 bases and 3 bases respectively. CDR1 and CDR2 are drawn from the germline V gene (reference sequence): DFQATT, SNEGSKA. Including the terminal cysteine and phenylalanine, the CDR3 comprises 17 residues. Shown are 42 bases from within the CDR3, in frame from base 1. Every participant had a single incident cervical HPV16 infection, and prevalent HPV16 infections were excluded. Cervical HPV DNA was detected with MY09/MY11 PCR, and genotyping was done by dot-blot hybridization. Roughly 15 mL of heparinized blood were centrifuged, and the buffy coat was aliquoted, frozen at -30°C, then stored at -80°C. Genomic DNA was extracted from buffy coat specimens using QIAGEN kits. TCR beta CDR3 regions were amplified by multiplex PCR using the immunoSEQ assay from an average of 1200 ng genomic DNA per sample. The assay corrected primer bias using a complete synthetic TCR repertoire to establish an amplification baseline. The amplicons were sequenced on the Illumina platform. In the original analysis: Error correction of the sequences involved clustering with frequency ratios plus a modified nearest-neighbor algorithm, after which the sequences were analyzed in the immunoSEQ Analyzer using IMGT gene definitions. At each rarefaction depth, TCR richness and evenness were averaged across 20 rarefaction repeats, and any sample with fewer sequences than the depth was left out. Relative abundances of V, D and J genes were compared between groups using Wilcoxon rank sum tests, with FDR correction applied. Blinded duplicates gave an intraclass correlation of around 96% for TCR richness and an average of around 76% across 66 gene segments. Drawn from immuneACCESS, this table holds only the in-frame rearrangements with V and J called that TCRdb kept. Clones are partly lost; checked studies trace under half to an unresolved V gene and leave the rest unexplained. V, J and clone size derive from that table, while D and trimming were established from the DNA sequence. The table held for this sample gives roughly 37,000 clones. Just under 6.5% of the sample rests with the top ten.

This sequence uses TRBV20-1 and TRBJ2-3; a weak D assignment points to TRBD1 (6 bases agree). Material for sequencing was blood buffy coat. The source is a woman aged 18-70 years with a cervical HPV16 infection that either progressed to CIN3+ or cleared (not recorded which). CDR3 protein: CSAHRLRATGETDTQYF. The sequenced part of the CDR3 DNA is TGCAGTGCTCACCGATTAAGAGCGACAGGTGAAACAGATACG.